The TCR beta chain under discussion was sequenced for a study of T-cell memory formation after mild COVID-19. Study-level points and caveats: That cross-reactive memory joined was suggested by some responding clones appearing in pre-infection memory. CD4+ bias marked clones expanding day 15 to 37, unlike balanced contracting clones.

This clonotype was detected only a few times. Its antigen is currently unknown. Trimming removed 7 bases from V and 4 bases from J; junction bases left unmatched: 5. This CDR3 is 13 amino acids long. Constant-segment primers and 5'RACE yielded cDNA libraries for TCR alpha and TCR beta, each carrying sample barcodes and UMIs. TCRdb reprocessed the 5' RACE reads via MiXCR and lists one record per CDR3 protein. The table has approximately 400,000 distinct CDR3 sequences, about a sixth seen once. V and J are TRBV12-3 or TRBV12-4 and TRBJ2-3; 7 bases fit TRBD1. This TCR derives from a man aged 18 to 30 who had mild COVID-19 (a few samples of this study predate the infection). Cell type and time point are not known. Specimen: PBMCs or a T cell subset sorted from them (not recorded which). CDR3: CASTRTGSDTQYF. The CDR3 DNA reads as TGTGCCAGCACCCGGACAGGATCAGATACGCAGTATTTT.